Listed below are T cell receptor beta chains from one sample, sequenced in a study of long-term antiretroviral therapy in people with HIV. Profiled with immunoSEQ multiplex PCR; TCRdb holds only in-frame clones, not every one. The sample has roughly 28,000 clones, about three quarters seen once. Source: unsorted PBMCs, taken 1.5 years before starting antiretroviral therapy. All receptors come from a young man with HIV. Each CDR3 is given with its conserved first and last residue.

j_call v_call cdr3_aa
TRBJ1-1 TRBV7-3 CASSFKGNTEAFF
TRBJ2-3 TRBV6-5 CASSYPWRRQYF
TRBJ1-1 TRBV27 CASSFRQGRTEAFF
TRBJ2-5 TRBV19 CASSIGTGLETQYF
TRBJ1-6 TRBV12-5 CASGFEGRDNSPLHF
TRBJ1-6 TRBV30 CAWTPVRGRTSPLHF
TRBJ2-3 TRBV5-1 CASSEGLAGGLADTQYF
TRBJ2-4 TRBV28 CASSLRSGRALGITKNIQYF
TRBJ2-1 TRBV5-4 CASSLETHYNEQFF
TRBJ2-7 TRBV5-4 CASSWEVGSYEQYF
TRBJ2-1 TRBV6-1 CASSSYEIYNEQFF
TRBJ1-3 TRBV5-6 CASSLGRLGAGNTIYF
TRBJ2-7 TRBV15 CATSRVRVDEQYF
TRBJ1-5 TRBV4-2 CASSQWVIGAKHDDPESNQPQHF
TRBJ2-4 TRBV6-1 CAPPQQGNIQYF
TRBJ2-3 TRBV4-2 CASSPASGRTDTQYF
TRBJ1-1 TRBV6-5 CASSYLGENTEAFF
TRBJ2-3 TRBV11-2 CASSFMRAGTDTQYF
TRBJ1-5 TRBV23-1 CASTQRRVRQPQHF
TRBJ1-2 TRBV7-3 CASSLGTEGDGYTF
TRBJ2-4 TRBV4-1 CASSAQGAPENIQYF
TRBJ1-2 TRBV27 CASSQTWGQGSYGYTF
TRBJ2-3 TRBV5-8 CASSTWDRSTDTQYF
TRBJ2-7 TRBV6-5 CASSYFITGNSYEQYF
TRBJ2-7 TRBV9 CASSVGRAGGGEQYF
TRBJ2-7 TRBV29-1 CSVVGGHYEQYF
TRBJ1-1 TRBV7-9 CASSPLLNTEAFF
TRBJ2-2 TRBV30 CAWSVRAANTGELFF
TRBJ2-7 TRBV5-1 CASSAGQRTYEQYF
TRBJ2-1 TRBV7-3 CASSQSIGTSSEQFF
TRBJ2-1 TRBV2 CASSGGLADYNEQFF
TRBJ1-2 TRBV6-1 CASSEAVGNYGYTF
TRBJ2-1 TRBV4-1 CASSQEWGEQFF
TRBJ2-1 TRBV7-8 CASSLLSGRALYNEQFF
TRBJ2-5 TRBV18 CASSRGLAGVETQYF
TRBJ2-7 TRBV4-3 CASSQGPRGVAGSYEQYF
TRBJ2-5 TRBV7-9 CASSLMLAFYQETQYF
TRBJ1-1 TRBV10-3 CAISPNGIDGNTEAFF
TRBJ2-7 TRBV19 CASRAAVSSYEQYF
TRBJ1-3 TRBV5-6 CASSRSWGNTIYF
TRBJ1-2 TRBV28 CASSLPDSEGYTF
TRBJ1-5 TRBV5-1 CASSLAPRQSNQPQHF
TRBJ2-1 TRBV27 CASSPLSGNEQFF
TRBJ1-1 TRBV12-5 CASGPAGGAVTEAFF
TRBJ1-5 TRBV19 CASSILGTVQPQHF
TRBJ1-5 TRBV2 CASSPDRVRSEPQHF
TRBJ2-3 TRBV11-2 CASSFPHPAGGTDTQYF
TRBJ2-6 TRBV13 CASSFEGGANVLTF
TRBJ1-4 TRBV6-6 CASSYGREKLFF
TRBJ2-7 TRBV14 CASSPLVLGAYEQYF
TRBJ1-5 TRBV30 CAWDRRGTQPQHF
TRBJ1-4 TRBV5-5 CASSSSATNEKLFF
TRBJ2-3 TRBV19 CASSMDRDTDTQYF
TRBJ2-2 TRBV4-1 CASSPGTANTGELFF
TRBJ2-7 TRBV7-9 CASSHLVAVERAYEQYF
TRBJ1-5 TRBV5-6 CASSRDRDQPQHF
TRBJ1-2 TRBV11-1 CASSHGRNYGYTF
TRBJ1-4 TRBV5-6 CASSLGGPDEKLFF